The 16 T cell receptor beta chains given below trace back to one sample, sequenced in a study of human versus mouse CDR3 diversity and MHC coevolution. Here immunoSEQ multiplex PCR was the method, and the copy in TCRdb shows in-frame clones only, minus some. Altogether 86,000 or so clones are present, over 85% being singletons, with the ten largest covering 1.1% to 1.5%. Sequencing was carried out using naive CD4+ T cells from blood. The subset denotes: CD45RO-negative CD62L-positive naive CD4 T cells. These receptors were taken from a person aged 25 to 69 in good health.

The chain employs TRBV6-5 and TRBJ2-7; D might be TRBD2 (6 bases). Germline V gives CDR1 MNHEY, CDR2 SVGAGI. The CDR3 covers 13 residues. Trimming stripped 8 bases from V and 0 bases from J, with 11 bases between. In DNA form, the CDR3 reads TGTGCCAGCTCCGGAGGGAGCTCCTACGAGCAGTACTTC. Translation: CASSGGSSYEQYF.

The CDR3 nucleotides are TGCGCCAGCAGCTTTCGGTCGGGGGGGACAGGGTCCTATCAGGACATTCAGTACTTC. As protein: CASSFRSGGTGSYQDIQYF. V is TRBV5-1 and J is TRBJ2-4; tentatively, D is TRBD1 (9 bases). V lost 2 bases to trimming and J lost 8 bases, with 29 bases between them. Germline CDR1 SGHRS, CDR2 YFSETQ. This CDR3 is 19 amino acids long.

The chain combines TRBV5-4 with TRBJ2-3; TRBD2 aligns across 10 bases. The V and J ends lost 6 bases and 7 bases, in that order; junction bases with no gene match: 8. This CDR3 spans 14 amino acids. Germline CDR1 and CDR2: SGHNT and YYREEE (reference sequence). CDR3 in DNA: TGTGCCAGCACCCCAGCTAGCGGGGGACATACGCAGTATTTT. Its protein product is CASTPASGGHTQYF.

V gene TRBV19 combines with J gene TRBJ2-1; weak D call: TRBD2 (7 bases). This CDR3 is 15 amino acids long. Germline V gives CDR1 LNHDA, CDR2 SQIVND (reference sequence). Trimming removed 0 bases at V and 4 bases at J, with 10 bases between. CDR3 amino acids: CASSIEEGGYNEQFF. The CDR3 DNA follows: TGTGCCAGTAGTATAGAGGAGGGGGGGTACAATGAGCAGTTCTTC.

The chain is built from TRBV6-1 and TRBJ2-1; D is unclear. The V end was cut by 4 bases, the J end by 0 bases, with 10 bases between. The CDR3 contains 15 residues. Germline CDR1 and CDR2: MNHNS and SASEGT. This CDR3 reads CASSVGFFSYNEQFF. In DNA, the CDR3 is TGTGCCAGCAGTGTCGGGTTCTTCTCCTACAATGAGCAGTTCTTC.

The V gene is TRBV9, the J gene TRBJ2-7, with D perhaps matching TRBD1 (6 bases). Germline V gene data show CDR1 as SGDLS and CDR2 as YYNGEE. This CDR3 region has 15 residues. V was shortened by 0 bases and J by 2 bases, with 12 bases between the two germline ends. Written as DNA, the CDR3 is TGTGCCAGCAGCGTAGAAGGACAGATCACCTACGAGCAGTACTTC. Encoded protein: CASSVEGQITYEQYF.

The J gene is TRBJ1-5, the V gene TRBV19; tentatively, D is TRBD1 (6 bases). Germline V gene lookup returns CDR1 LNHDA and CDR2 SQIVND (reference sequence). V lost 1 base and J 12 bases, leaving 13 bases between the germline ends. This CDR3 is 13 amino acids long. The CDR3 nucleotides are TGTGCCAGTAGTATAGGGTCCACAGGGATCCAGCATTTT. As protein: CASSIGSTGIQHF.

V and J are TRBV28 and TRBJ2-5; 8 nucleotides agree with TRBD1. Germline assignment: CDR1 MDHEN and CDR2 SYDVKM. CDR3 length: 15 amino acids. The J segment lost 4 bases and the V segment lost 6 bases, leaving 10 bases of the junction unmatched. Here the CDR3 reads CASSSPQGARETQYF. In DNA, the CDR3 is TGTGCCAGCAGCTCACCCCAGGGGGCTAGAGAGACCCAGTACTTC.

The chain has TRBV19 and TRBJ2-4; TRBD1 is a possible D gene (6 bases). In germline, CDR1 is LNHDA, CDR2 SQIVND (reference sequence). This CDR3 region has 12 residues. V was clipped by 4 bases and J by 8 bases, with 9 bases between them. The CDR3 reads CASSTRGHIQYF. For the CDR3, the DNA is TGTGCCAGTAGTACCAGGGGTCACATTCAGTACTTC.

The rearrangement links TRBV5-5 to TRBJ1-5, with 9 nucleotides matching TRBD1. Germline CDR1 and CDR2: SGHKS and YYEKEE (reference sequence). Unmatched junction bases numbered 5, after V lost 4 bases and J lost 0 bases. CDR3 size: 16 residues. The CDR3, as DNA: TGTGCCAGCAGCAGGGGACAGGGCCGTAGCAATCAGCCCCAGCATTTT. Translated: CASSRGQGRSNQPQHF.

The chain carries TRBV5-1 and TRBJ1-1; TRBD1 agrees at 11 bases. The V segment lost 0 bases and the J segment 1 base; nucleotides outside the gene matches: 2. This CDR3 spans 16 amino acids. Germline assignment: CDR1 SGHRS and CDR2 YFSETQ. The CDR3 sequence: CASSLGTGGANTEAFF. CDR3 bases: TGCGCCAGCAGCTTGGGGACAGGGGGCGCGAACACTGAAGCTTTCTTT.

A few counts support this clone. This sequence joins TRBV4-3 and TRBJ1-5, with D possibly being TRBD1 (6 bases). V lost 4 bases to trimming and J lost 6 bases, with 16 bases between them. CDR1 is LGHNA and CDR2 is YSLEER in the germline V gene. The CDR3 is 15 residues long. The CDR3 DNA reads TGCGCCAGCAGCCCTCAAACTGGGGGGGCTCAGCCCCAGCATTTT. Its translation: CASSPQTGGAQPQHF.

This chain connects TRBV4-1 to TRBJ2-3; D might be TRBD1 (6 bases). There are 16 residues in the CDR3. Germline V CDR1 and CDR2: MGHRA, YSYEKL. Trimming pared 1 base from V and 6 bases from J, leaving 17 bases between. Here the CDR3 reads CASSQVGGWRSDTQYF. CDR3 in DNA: TGCGCCAGCAGCCAAGTAGGGGGTTGGCGATCCGATACGCAGTATTTT.

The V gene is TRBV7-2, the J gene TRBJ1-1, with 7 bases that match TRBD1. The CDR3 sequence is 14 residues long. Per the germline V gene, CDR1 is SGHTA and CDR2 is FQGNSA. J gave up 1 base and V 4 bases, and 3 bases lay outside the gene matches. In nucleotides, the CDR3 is TGTGCCAGCAGCTCCCAGGGGGGGAACACTGAAGCTTTCTTT. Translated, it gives CASSSQGGNTEAFF.

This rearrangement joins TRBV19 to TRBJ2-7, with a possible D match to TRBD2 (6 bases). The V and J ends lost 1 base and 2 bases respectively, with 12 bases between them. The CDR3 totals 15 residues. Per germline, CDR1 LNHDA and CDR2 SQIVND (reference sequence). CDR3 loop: CASSIVGTPTYEQYF. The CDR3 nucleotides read TGTGCCAGTAGTATAGTTGGGACTCCAACCTACGAGCAGTACTTC.

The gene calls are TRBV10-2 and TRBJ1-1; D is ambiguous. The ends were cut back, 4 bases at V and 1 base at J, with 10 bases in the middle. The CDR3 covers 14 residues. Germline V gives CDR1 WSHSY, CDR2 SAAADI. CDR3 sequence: CASSVWQPNTEAFF. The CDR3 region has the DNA TGCGCCAGCAGTGTTTGGCAACCGAACACTGAAGCTTTCTTT.